One sample yielded the 17 T cell receptor beta chains listed below, sequenced in a study of T-cell reconstitution after alpha-beta-depleted transplantation in children. The library targeted TCRbeta and was prepared with unique molecular identifiers. TCRdb itself ran the PCR reads through MiXCR, one entry per CDR3 protein. The data contain hundreds of thousands of distinct CDR3 sequences, over 15% of them seen just once; the ten biggest clones take up 1.1%. The sequenced sample was PBMCs from the stem cell graft donor, obtained from the stem cell graft. The receptors come from a human donor who donated a stem cell graft to a child with acute myeloid leukemia.

This clonotype came up many times. This sequence joins TRBV20-1 and TRBJ1-6; no clear D. CDR1 is DFQATT, CDR2 SNEGSKA, per germline (reference sequence). Trimming took off 6 bases at V and 4 bases at J, with 16 bases between the two ends. This CDR3 contains 15 residues. CDR3 DNA sequence: TGCAGTGCAGGCCCCAGGAGCTGGTATAATTCACCCCTCCACTTT. Residues: CSAGPRSWYNSPLHF.

There are many counts of this clonotype. The genes are TRBV6-6 and TRBJ2-1; the D is unclear. This CDR3 has 13 amino acids. The germline V gene has CDR1 MNHNY and CDR2 SVGAGI (reference sequence). V gave up 3 bases and J gave up 4 bases, with 7 bases separating them. The CDR3 DNA reads as TGTGCCAGCAGTTATCCGACGTACAATGAGCAGTTCTTC. Protein: CASSYPTYNEQFF.

The table lists this clonotype with many counts. The chain employs TRBV10-3 and TRBJ1-1; 7 bases are a match to TRBD1. The V gene end was trimmed by 0 bases and the J gene end by 3 bases; junction bases not matched to a gene: 7. Germline CDR1 reads ENHRY; CDR2 reads SYGVKD. The CDR3 is 16 residues long. The CDR3 sequence is CAISESQGEGDTEAFF. CDR3 DNA sequence: TGTGCCATCAGTGAGTCCCAGGGGGAAGGGGACACTGAAGCTTTCTTT.

This clonotype was seen a few times. The V and J genes are TRBV7-2 and TRBJ2-1; 7 nucleotides align to TRBD1. V shed 7 bases and J 9 bases; nucleotides not matched to a gene: 6. The germline V gene has CDR1 SGHTA and CDR2 FQGNSA. This CDR3 is built from 12 residues. The CDR3 is CASITGEGEQFF. In DNA, the CDR3 is TGTGCCAGCATCACAGGGGAAGGTGAGCAGTTCTTC.

This clonotype has a handful of counts. The CDR3 sequence: CATNSEGGRGEAFF. CDR3 DNA sequence: TGTGCCACCAATTCAGAGGGGGGGAGGGGTGAAGCTTTCTTT. The chain combines TRBV15 with TRBJ1-1; D may be TRBD1 (6 bases). The CDR3 is 14 residues long. V was trimmed by 7 bases and J by 7 bases, leaving 19 bases between them. Germline values: CDR1 LNHNV, CDR2 YYDKDF (reference sequence).

This clonotype was observed at least ten times. V and J are TRBV20-1 and TRBJ1-2, with TRBD1 matching 7 bases. J gave up 0 bases and V 3 bases, and 10 bases lay outside the gene matches. Germline lookup yields CDR1 DFQATT and CDR2 SNEGSKA (reference sequence). This CDR3 is built from 16 residues. The CDR3 here is CSARAYGDSSNYGYTF. The CDR3 region has the DNA TGCAGTGCTAGGGCCTACGGGGACAGCTCTAACTATGGCTACACCTTC.

The table lists this clonotype with a few counts. The chain has TRBV27 and TRBJ1-1; D possibly corresponds to TRBD1 (5 bases). V was shortened by 2 bases and J by 5 bases, with 12 bases between the two germline ends. Germline V lookup: CDR1 MNHEY, CDR2 SMNVEV (reference sequence). CDR3 length: 14 amino acids. CDR3 loop: CASSLPGGGTEAFF. CDR3 bases: TGTGCCAGCAGTTTACCGGGGGGGGGGACTGAAGCTTTCTTT.

This clonotype has only one observation. A clone one base away is much larger, so this may be a read error. V gene TRBV15 combines with J gene TRBJ1-1; D not resolved. CDR3 size: 15 residues. CDR1 LNHNV and CDR2 YYDKDF come from the germline V gene (reference sequence). The DNA of the CDR3 is TGTGCCACCAGCAGAGAACGGTATATGAACACTGACGCTTTCTTT. Translated: CATSRERYMNTDAFF.

This chain links TRBV12-3 or TRBV12-4 with TRBJ2-2; no firm D call. Trimming stripped 5 bases from V and 6 bases from J, with 10 bases between. The CDR3 runs to 13 residues. CDR3 bases: TGTGCCAGCAGTCCGCACACGGCCGGGGAGCTGTTTTTT. Protein: CASSPHTAGELFF.

This clonotype was picked up many times. The chain uses TRBV15 and TRBJ2-6; D gene uncertain. The CDR3 contains 17 residues. The germline V gene encodes CDR1 LNHNV and CDR2 YYDKDF (reference sequence). Trimming pared 0 bases from V and 0 bases from J, leaving 9 bases between. CDR3 sequence (DNA): TGTGCCACCAGCAGAGATCGGGCTACCTCTGGGGCCAACGTCCTGACTTTC. Its translation is CATSRDRATSGANVLTF. The variable domain in full, with the rest retrieved from reference TRBV15 and TRBJ2-6, is DAMVIQNPRYQVTQFGKPVTLSCSQTLNHNVMYWYQQKSSQAPKLLFHYYDKDFNNEADTPDNFQSRRPNTSFCFLDIRSPGLGDTAMYLCATSRDRATSGANVLTFGAGSRLTVL.

This clonotype was observed many times. The chain joins TRBV20-1 to TRBJ1-6; no definite D call. CDR3 length: 18 amino acids. CDR1 and CDR2 from the germline V gene are DFQATT and SNEGSKA (reference sequence). Trimming removed 0 bases from V and 4 bases from J, with 19 bases in between. This chain's CDR3 is CSARDRKTDIGYNSPLHF. The DNA for the CDR3 is TGCAGTGCTAGAGATCGTAAGACGGATATTGGGTATAATTCACCCCTCCACTTT.

Notes on this clonotype: It may be a read error: a sequence one base away is much more abundant. The chain recombines TRBV6-5 with TRBJ1-1; D is ambiguous. The CDR3 has 14 amino acids. Trimming stripped 2 bases from V and 6 bases from J, with 13 bases between. CDR1 and CDR2 (germline): MNHEY, SVGAGI. CDR3 loop: CASSYSTAGPEAFF. The CDR3 coding sequence is TGTGCCAGCAGTTACAGTACGGCGGGCCCTGAAGCTTTCTTT.

The sample holds a few counts of this clonotype. The chain employs TRBV12-3 or TRBV12-4 and TRBJ1-6; 9 bases line up with TRBD1. V was pared by 7 bases and J by 5 bases, with 12 bases of the junction left unmatched. The CDR3 length is 17 residues. CDR3 region: CASKYTGGAGNNSPLHF. CDR3 coding DNA: TGTGCCAGCAAATATACAGGGGGCGCGGGGAATAATTCACCCCTCCACTTT.

This clonotype came up a few times. The chain couples TRBV7-2 to TRBJ2-5, with a possible D match to TRBD1 (6 bases). Looked up from germline, CDR1 is SGHTA and CDR2 is FQGNSA. CDR3 length: 16 amino acids. The V gene lost 5 bases and the J gene lost 3 bases, with 19 bases spanning the gap. The CDR3 DNA reads TGTGCCAGCAGCCGGAGCCTACAGGGCTCGAAAGAGACCCAGTACTTC. Its translation is CASSRSLQGSKETQYF.

The rearrangement uses TRBV11-2 and TRBJ2-5; no clear D. Per germline, CDR1 SGHAT and CDR2 FQNNGV. There are 13 residues in the CDR3. V shed 5 bases and J shed 7 bases, with 14 bases lying between them. The CDR3 region is CASSPPRSMTQYF. The CDR3 DNA reads TGTGCCAGCAGCCCCCCCCGGTCGATGACCCAGTACTTC.

The table lists this clonotype with a few counts. The chain joins TRBV7-2 to TRBJ2-1, with D tentatively TRBD2 (6 bases). CDR1 and CDR2 from the germline V gene are SGHTA and FQGNSA. Trimming pared 5 bases from V and 7 bases from J, leaving 15 bases between. This CDR3 has 14 amino acids. CDR3 sequence (DNA): TGTGCCAGCAGCCCAATAGCGGTTGGGAATGAGCAGTTCTTC. It translates to CASSPIAVGNEQFF.

This clonotype appeared many times. The genes are TRBV7-2 and TRBJ2-5, with D tentatively TRBD1 or TRBD2 (5 bases each). The CDR3 has 15 amino acids. The V and J ends lost 2 bases and 5 bases respectively, with 15 bases between them. CDR1 and CDR2 (germline): SGHTA, FQGNSA. The CDR3 protein is CASSLLQGGLETQYF. CDR3 DNA sequence: TGTGCCAGCAGCTTACTTCAGGGCGGGTTGGAGACCCAGTACTTC.